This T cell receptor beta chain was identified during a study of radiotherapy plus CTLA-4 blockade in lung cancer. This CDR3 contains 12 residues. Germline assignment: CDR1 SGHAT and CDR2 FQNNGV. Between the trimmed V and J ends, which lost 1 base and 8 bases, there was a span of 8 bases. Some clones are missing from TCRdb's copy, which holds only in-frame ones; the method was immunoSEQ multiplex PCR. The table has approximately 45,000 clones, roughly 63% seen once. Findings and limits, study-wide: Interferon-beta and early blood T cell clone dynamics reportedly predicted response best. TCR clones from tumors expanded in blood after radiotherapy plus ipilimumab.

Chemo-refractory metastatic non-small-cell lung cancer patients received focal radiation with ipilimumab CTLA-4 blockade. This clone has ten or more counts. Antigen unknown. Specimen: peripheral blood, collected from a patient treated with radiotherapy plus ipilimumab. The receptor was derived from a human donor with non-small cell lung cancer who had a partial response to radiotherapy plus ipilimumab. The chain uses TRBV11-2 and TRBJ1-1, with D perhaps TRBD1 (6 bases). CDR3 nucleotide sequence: TGTGCCAGCAGCTTAGTAGGGACAGAAGCTTTCTTT. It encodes CASSLVGTEAFF.